This T cell receptor beta chain was observed in a study of blood T cell repertoires in COVID-19. This CDR3 is 16 amino acids long. With 4 bases clipped from V and 7 bases from J, the junction kept 8 bases outside the gene matches. CDR1 is SEHNR and CDR2 is FQNEAQ in the germline V gene (reference sequence). Generated by immunoSEQ multiplex PCR, the TCRdb table keeps only in-frame clones and is missing some. The repertoire holds hundreds of thousands of clones, with approximately 92% as singletons. This clone showed up just a few times. Enrollment of patients from Seattle took place during active infection, with longitudinal follow-up.

The receptor's source is a man between 18 and 29 years old with COVID-19, enrolled during active disease. The source material was peripheral blood. V gene TRBV7-9 combines with J gene TRBJ1-6; TRBD1 aligns across 9 bases. CDR3 in amino acids: CASSSGQGFWNSPLHF. In DNA, the CDR3 is TGTGCCAGCAGCTCGGGACAGGGATTTTGGAATTCACCCCTCCACTTT. Based on the CDR3 plus reference TRBV7-9 and TRBJ1-6, the full variable domain is DTGVSQNPRHKITKRGQNVTFRCDPISEHNRLYWYRQTLGQGPEFLTYFQNEAQLEKSRLLSDRFSAERPKGSFSTLEIQRTEQGDSAMYLCASSSGQGFWNSPLHFGNGTRLTVT.